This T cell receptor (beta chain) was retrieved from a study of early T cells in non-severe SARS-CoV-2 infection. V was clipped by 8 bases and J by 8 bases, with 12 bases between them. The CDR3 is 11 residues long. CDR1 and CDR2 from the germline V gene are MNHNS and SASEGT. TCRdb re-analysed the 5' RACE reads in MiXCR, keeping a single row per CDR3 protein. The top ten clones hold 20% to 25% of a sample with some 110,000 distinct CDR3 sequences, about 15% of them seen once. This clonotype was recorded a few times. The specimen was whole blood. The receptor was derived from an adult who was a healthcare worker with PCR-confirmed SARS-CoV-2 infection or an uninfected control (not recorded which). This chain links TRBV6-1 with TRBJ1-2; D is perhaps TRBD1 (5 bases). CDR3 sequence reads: CASGGETGYTF. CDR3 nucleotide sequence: TGTGCCAGCGGGGGAGAAACCGGCTACACCTTC.